One sample yielded the 18 T cell receptor beta chains listed below, sequenced in a study of T-cell memory formation after mild COVID-19. MiXCR, run by TCRdb on the 5' RACE reads, gives a single entry per CDR3 protein. The table has hundreds of thousands of distinct CDR3 sequences, roughly 21% seen once. Sequenced sample: PBMCs or a T cell subset sorted from them (not recorded which). These TCRs come from an adult woman who had mild COVID-19 (a few samples of this study predate the infection). Cell type and time point are not known.

This clonotype was seen a handful of times. The rearrangement joins TRBV7-9 to TRBJ2-5, with TRBD1 as a possible D gene (6 bases). CDR1 is SEHNR, CDR2 FQNEAQ, per germline (reference sequence). V lost 6 bases and J lost 2, with 19 bases in between. The CDR3 has 16 residues. CDR3 sequence (DNA): TGTGCCAGCAGGCCGACCGGGACAAACCAACAAGAGACCCAGTACTTC. Translating it yields CASRPTGTNQQETQYF.

V and J are TRBV18 and TRBJ1-1; the D is unclear. With 3 bases removed from V and 8 bases from J, the gap between germline ends came to 13 bases. Germline loops: CDR1 KGHSH, CDR2 LQKENI. The CDR3 consists of 13 residues. For the CDR3, the DNA is TGTGCCAGCTCACCCCTCGAGGGCTTGGAAGCTTTCTTT. Translated: CASSPLEGLEAFF.

In this sample, this clonotype turned up a few times. V and J are TRBV5-6 and TRBJ2-3; D not resolved. Between the trimmed V and J ends, which lost 4 bases and 0 bases, there was a span of 9 bases. The length of the CDR3 is 14 residues. CDR1 is SGHDT and CDR2 is YYEEEE in the germline V gene. CDR3 sequence: CASSITGSTDTQYF. As DNA, the CDR3 is TGTGCCAGCAGCATTACCGGGAGCACAGATACGCAGTATTTT.

This clonotype was seen ten or more times. This chain uses TRBV15 with TRBJ2-7; D tentatively reads TRBD1 or TRBD2 (5 bases each). Trimming shortened V by 1 base and J by 4 bases, and 14 bases separated the two germline ends. Germline values: CDR1 LNHNV, CDR2 YYDKDF (reference sequence). The CDR3 is made up of 15 amino acids. The CDR3 DNA follows: TGTGCCACCAGCAGAGGTTCCGGGACGGAGTACGAGCAGTACTTC. Residues: CATSRGSGTEYEQYF.

The chain recombines TRBV12-3 or TRBV12-4 with TRBJ2-5, with 9 positions matching TRBD1. The CDR3 has 13 amino acids. J was trimmed by 5 bases and V by 6 bases; bases with no gene match: 4. The CDR3 sequence: CASRRTGDETQYF. Here the CDR3 DNA reads TGTGCCAGCAGAAGGACAGGGGACGAGACCCAGTACTTC.

This clonotype was seen only a few times. This sequence joins TRBV24-1 and TRBJ2-1; 11 nucleotides align to TRBD2. CDR3 length: 14 residues. Germline V gives CDR1 KGHDR, CDR2 SFDVKD. Losses at the gene ends were 5 bases for V and 10 bases for J; bases not matched to a gene: 6. The CDR3 DNA reads as TGTGCCACCAGTGGAGATAGCGGGAGGGCAGAGCAGTTCTTC. This encodes CATSGDSGRAEQFF.

The genes are TRBV25-1 and TRBJ2-5; the D gene is possibly TRBD2 (5 bases). Trimming took off 3 bases at V and 4 bases at J, with 12 bases between the two ends. The CDR3 extends over 14 amino acids. Germline loops: CDR1 MGHDK, CDR2 SYGVNS. The CDR3 coding sequence is TGTGCCAGCAGTGACCACTTAGGAGGAGAGACCCAGTACTTC. Protein sequence: CASSDHLGGETQYF.

This clonotype has only a few counts. V is TRBV6-6 and J is TRBJ2-5; possible D gene TRBD2, 6 bases. The CDR3 totals 14 residues. Germline CDR1 reads MNHNY; CDR2 reads SVGAGI (reference sequence). The V end was cut by 3 bases, the J end by 5 bases, with 13 bases between. The CDR3, as DNA: TGTGCCAGCAGTTATTTGGGGGGTCGGGAGACCCAGTACTTC. Translating it yields CASSYLGGRETQYF.

The J gene is TRBJ1-2, the V gene TRBV4-2, with D unresolved. The CDR3 is 14 amino acids. Germline loops: CDR1 LGHNA, CDR2 YNFKEQ. V was clipped by 0 bases and J by 6 bases, with 11 bases between them. As DNA, the CDR3 is TGTGCCAGCAGCCAAGAGACCCGGGCGAATGGCTACACCTTC. Translation: CASSQETRANGYTF.

This clonotype was detected a few times. The V gene is TRBV12-3 or TRBV12-4, the J gene TRBJ2-5; 13 bases line up with TRBD2. The CDR3 has 16 amino acids. The V and J ends lost 3 bases and 4 bases, in that order; junction bases with no gene match: 5. CDR3 sequence: CASSFGLAGVAETQYF. Written as DNA, the CDR3 is TGTGCCAGCAGTTTCGGACTAGCGGGGGTAGCAGAGACCCAGTACTTC.

Only a few counts were recorded for this clonotype. The V gene is TRBV15, the J gene TRBJ1-4; D gene unclear. Germline V CDR1 and CDR2: LNHNV, YYDKDF (reference sequence). The germline V and J ends were trimmed by 0 bases and 7 bases, with 6 bases remaining between them. The CDR3 has 13 residues. CDR3 nucleotide sequence: TGTGCCACCAGCAGAGACCTCTTTGAAAAACTGTTTTTT. Its translation: CATSRDLFEKLFF.

The chain has TRBV12-3 or TRBV12-4 and TRBJ2-2, with D possibly called TRBD1 or TRBD2 (6 bases each). The length of the CDR3 is 16 residues. V was pared by 5 bases and J by 4 bases, with 17 bases between. CDR3 residues: CASSTLGGLSTGELFF. CDR3 nucleotides: TGTGCCAGCAGTACGTTGGGGGGCTTAAGCACCGGGGAGCTGTTTTTT.

This clonotype was seen a handful of times. This chain connects TRBV3-1 to TRBJ1-2; D is unresolved. Trimming cost V 0 bases and J 8 bases, with 13 bases left between them. The CDR3 runs 14 residues. The germline V gene has CDR1 LGHDT and CDR2 YNNKEL (reference sequence). This CDR3 is CASSQDLGPGGYTF. Here the CDR3 DNA reads TGTGCCAGCAGCCAAGATCTGGGCCCGGGGGGCTACACCTTC. Based on the CDR3 plus reference TRBV3-1 and TRBJ1-2, the full variable domain is DTAVSQTPKYLVTQMGNDKSIKCEQNLGHDTMYWYKQDSKKFLKIMFSYNNKELIINETVPNRFSPKSPDKAHLNLHINSLELGDSAVYFCASSQDLGPGGYTFGSGTRLTVV.

In this sample, this clonotype turned up a few times. The rearrangement joins TRBV5-6 to TRBJ2-1; 9 positions match TRBD1. CDR3 length equals 16 residues. V lost 3 bases, J lost 5 bases, and 9 bases stayed unmatched. Germline V gene data show CDR1 as SGHDT and CDR2 as YYEEEE. CDR3 protein: CASSYDRDRANNEQFF. As DNA, the CDR3 is TGTGCCAGCAGCTACGACCGGGACAGGGCTAACAATGAGCAGTTCTTC.

This clonotype was observed a handful of times. This chain connects TRBV20-1 to TRBJ2-7; perhaps TRBD2 as D (6 bases). This CDR3 is 15 amino acids long. The V end was cut by 4 bases, the J end by 2 bases, with 18 bases between. Germline CDR1 reads DFQATT; CDR2 reads SNEGSKA (reference sequence). This CDR3 reads CSAKKGAGSTYEQYF. DNA for the CDR3: TGCAGTGCTAAAAAGGGTGCGGGATCTACCTACGAGCAGTACTTC.

The chain combines TRBV15 with TRBJ1-6; D remains unclear. The germline V gene has CDR1 LNHNV and CDR2 YYDKDF (reference sequence). The ends were cut back, 0 bases at V and 8 bases at J, with 8 bases in the middle. CDR3 length: 14 residues. CDR3 in DNA: TGTGCCACCAGCAGAGATAGAGATGATTCACCCCTCCACTTT. Translation: CATSRDRDDSPLHF.

In this sample, this clonotype turned up a few times. The rearrangement links TRBV19 to TRBJ1-1; 8 bases line up with TRBD1. Looked up from germline, CDR1 is LNHDA and CDR2 is SQIVND (reference sequence). The CDR3 has 19 residues. Trimming took 3 bases from V and 0 from J; bases not matched to a gene: 15. The CDR3 DNA is TGTGCCAGTAGTATTCACCCGGGAGGGACAGGATCCATGAACACTGAAGCTTTCTTT. Translation: CASSIHPGGTGSMNTEAFF.

The CDR3 bases are TGTGCCAGCAGTTACAGTCAGGGGGTCTACGAGCAGTACTTC. Amino acid sequence: CASSYSQGVYEQYF. V gene TRBV6-5 combines with J gene TRBJ2-7; 7 bases align to TRBD1. The CDR3 is made up of 14 amino acids. The ends lost 2 bases at V and 3 bases at J; junction bases unmatched: 4. Per germline, CDR1 MNHEY and CDR2 SVGAGI.